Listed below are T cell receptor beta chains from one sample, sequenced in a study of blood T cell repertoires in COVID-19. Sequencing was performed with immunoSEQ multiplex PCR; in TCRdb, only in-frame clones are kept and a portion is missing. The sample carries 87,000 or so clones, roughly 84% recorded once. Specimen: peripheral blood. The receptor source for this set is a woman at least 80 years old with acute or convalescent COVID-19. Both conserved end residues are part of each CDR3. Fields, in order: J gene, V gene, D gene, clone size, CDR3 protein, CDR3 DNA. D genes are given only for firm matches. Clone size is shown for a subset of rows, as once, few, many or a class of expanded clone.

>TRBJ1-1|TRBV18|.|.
CASSSVVTRGFTEAFF
TGTGCCAGCTCATCCGTCGTCACCAGGGGATTTACTGAAGCTTTCTTT
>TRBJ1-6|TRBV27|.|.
CASSKLGGWESSPLHF
TGTGCCAGTTCCAAGTTGGGGGGATGGGAAAGTTCACCCCTCCACTTT
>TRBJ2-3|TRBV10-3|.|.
CAISPGGNTQYF
TGTGCCATCAGTCCAGGGGGGAACACGCAGTATTTT
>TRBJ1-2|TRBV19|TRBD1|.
CASSIVFRQGDGYTF
TGTGCCAGTAGTATAGTATTTCGACAGGGGGATGGCTACACCTTC
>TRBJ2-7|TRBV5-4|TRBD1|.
CASSKGTAGSSYEQYF
TGTGCCAGCAGCAAAGGGACAGCCGGTAGCTCCTACGAGCAGTACTTC
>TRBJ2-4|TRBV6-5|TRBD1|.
CASIRTGSDIQYF
TGTGCCAGCATTCGGACAGGGTCGGACATTCAGTACTTC
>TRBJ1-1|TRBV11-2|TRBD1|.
CASSHLSLQGFNTEAFF
TGTGCCAGCAGCCACCTCAGTCTACAGGGGTTTAACACTGAAGCTTTCTTT
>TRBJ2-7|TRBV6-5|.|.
CASSYVNRDIYEQYF
TGTGCCAGCAGTTACGTAAACCGGGACATTTACGAGCAGTACTTC
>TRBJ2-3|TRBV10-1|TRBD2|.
CASSESLAGITWLTDTQYF
TGCGCCAGCAGTGAGTCGCTAGCGGGGATTACTTGGCTCACAGATACGCAGTATTTT
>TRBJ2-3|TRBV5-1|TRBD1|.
CASSPWTGSGTDTQYF
TGCGCCAGCAGCCCATGGACAGGGTCGGGCACAGATACGCAGTATTTT
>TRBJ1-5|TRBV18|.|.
CASSPYRRDDQPQHF
TGTGCCAGCTCACCGTACCGGAGGGACGATCAGCCCCAGCATTTT
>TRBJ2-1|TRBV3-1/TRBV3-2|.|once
CASSSPSGGRNEQFF
TGTGCCAGCAGCTCCCCCTCGGGTGGAAGAAATGAGCAGTTCTTC
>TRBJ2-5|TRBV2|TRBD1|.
CASKGAQETQYF
TGTGCCAGCAAGGGGGCGCAAGAGACCCAGTACTTC
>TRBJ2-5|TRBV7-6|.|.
CASSFKETQYF
TGTGCCAGCAGCTTCAAAGAGACCCAGTACTTC
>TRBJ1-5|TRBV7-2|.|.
CASSFIREGQPQHF
TGTGCCAGCAGCTTCATCAGGGAAGGACAGCCCCAGCATTTT
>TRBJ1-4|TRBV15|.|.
CATSRAAGGEKLFF
TGTGCCACCAGCAGAGCCGCGGGTGGAGAAAAACTGTTTTTT
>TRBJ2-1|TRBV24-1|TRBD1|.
CATSDPGQAGKNEQFF
TGTGCCACCAGTGATCCGGGACAGGCGGGGAAGAATGAGCAGTTCTTC
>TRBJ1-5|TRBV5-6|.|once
CASSLGTGHNQPQHF
TGTGCCAGCAGCTTGGGTACAGGGCACAATCAGCCCCAGCATTTT
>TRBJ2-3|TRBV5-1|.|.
CASSLDSLTDTQYF
TGCGCCAGCAGCTTGGACTCCCTCACAGATACGCAGTATTTT
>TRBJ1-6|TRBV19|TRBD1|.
CASSKLSQGGSPLHF
TGTGCCAGTAGTAAGTTAAGTCAGGGGGGTTCACCCCTCCACTTT
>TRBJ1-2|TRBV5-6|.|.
CASSPGQHSYGYTF
TGTGCCAGCAGCCCCGGACAGCATTCCTATGGCTACACCTTC
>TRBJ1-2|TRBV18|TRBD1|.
CASSPGQGGGYTF
TGTGCCAGCTCACCAGGACAGGGCGGGGGCTACACCTTC
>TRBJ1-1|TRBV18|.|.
CASSPGRTEAFF
TGTGCCAGCTCACCAGGGAGGACTGAAGCTTTCTTT
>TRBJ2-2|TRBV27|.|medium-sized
CASSSTVNTGELFF
TGTGCCAGCAGTTCGACAGTGAACACCGGGGAGCTGTTTTTT
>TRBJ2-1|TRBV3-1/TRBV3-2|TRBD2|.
CASSQGGSGRVEQFF
TGTGCCAGCAGCCAAGGAGGTAGCGGGAGGGTTGAGCAGTTCTTC
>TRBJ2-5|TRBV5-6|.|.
CASSRIQGLTRETQYF
TGTGCCAGCAGCAGGATTCAAGGCTTGACGCGGGAGACCCAGTACTTC
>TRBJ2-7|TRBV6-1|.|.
CASSDRTGVFDGVHF
TGTGCCAGCAGTGACCGGACGGGGGTCTTCGACGGCGTGCACTTC
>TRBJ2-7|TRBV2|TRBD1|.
CASSPTQGAFNEQYF
TGTGCCAGCAGCCCCACTCAGGGGGCATTCAACGAGCAGTACTTC
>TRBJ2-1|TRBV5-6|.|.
CASSLYNEQFF
TGTGCCAGCAGCCTATACAATGAGCAGTTCTTC
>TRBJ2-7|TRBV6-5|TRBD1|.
CASTAPGDRYEQYF
TGTGCCAGCACCGCACCCGGGGACAGGTACGAGCAGTACTTC
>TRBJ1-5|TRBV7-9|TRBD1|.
CASSLGQGNQPQHF
TGTGCCAGCAGCCTGGGACAGGGGAATCAGCCCCAGCATTTT
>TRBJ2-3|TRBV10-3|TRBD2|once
CAISGGGVGTDTQYF
TGTGCCATCAGTGGGGGGGGAGTAGGAACAGATACGCAGTATTTT
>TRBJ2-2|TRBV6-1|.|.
CASSEVAYTGELFF
TGTGCCAGCAGTGAAGTGGCATACACCGGGGAGCTGTTTTTT
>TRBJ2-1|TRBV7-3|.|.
CASSLGSVRDEQFF
TGTGCCAGCAGCTTAGGGAGCGTGAGGGATGAGCAGTTCTTC
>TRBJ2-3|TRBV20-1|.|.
CSASARGGAPDTQYF
TGCAGTGCTAGTGCTCGAGGAGGGGCGCCCGATACGCAGTATTTT
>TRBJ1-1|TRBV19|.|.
CASSPTLNTEAFF
TGTGCCAGTAGTCCCACACTGAACACTGAAGCTTTCTTT
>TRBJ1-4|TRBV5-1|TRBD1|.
CASSFGQGAFEKLFF
TGCGCCAGCAGCTTCGGACAGGGGGCTTTTGAAAAACTGTTTTTT
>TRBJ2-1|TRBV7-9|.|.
CASSLAGGSGEQFF
TGTGCCAGCAGCTTAGCGGGGGGTAGCGGTGAGCAGTTCTTC
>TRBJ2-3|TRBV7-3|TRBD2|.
CASSLMAGGRTDTQYF
TGTGCCAGCAGCTTAATGGCGGGAGGGCGCACAGATACGCAGTATTTT
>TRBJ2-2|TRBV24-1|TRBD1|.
CATGTGQLNTGELFF
TGTGCCACCGGGACAGGGCAGTTAAACACCGGGGAGCTGTTTTTT
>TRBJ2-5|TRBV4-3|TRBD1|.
CASSQDPPGQGNQETQYF
TGCGCCAGCAGCCAAGATCCGCCGGGACAGGGGAATCAAGAGACCCAGTACTTC
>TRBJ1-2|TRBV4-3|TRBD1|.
CASSQGQGSGYTF
TGCGCCAGCAGCCAAGGACAGGGGAGCGGCTACACCTTC
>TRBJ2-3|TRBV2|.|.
CASSDGTYFNTDTQYF
TGTGCCAGCAGCGACGGGACATACTTTAACACAGATACGCAGTATTTT